The following is a T cell receptor beta chain sequence with its context. The data derive from a study of CD8 T cells in Susac syndrome. The ends lost 1 base at V and 0 bases at J; junction bases unmatched: 4. The CDR3 length is 17 residues. From germline, CDR1 is SGHTA and CDR2 FQGNSA. Random hexamers primed reverse transcription of about 0.45 to 1 ug RNA. TCRdb re-analysed the immunoSEQ multiplex PCR reads in MiXCR, keeping a single row per CDR3 protein. The profile shows around 180,000 distinct CDR3 sequences, 90% to 95% of them singletons. The TCR comes from a human donor with multiple sclerosis. The rearrangement joins TRBV7-2 to TRBJ2-3; 10 positions agree with TRBD2. The sample taken for sequencing was CD4+ T cells from PBMCs. CDR3 coding DNA: TGTGCCAGCAGCTTAGGGGGGACTAGCGCTAGCACAGATACGCAGTATTTT. It codes for CASSLGGTSASTDTQYF.